This entry concerns a single TCR beta chain. These data are taken from a study of blood T cell repertoires in COVID-19. Background on the study: Sites across the United States, Italy and Spain contributed samples from acute and convalescent COVID-19. Sources were T cells, B-cell-depleted T cells, or PBMCs; the material itself was cDNA or gDNA.

Original data processing: Estimated nucleated cell counts came from reference gene primer amplification. Produced via immunoSEQ multiplex PCR; TCRdb's table is partial and in-frame only. The V and J calls and clone size were taken over from that table, and D and trimming were inferred from the DNA. The repertoire holds approximately 50,000 clones, with approximately 88% as singletons. This CDR3 is built from 16 residues. The TCR originated in a human donor in a cohort sampled during active COVID-19. V usage is TRBV21-1 and J usage is TRBJ2-7; the table's D call, TRBD2, was not checked against the DNA. TRBV21-1 is recorded as a pseudogene. The material sequenced was peripheral blood. The DNA of the CDR3 is TGTGCCAGCGCCTCTTTGGTCGGGACTGGGGGGTACGAGCAGTACTTC. Encoded protein: CASASLVGTGGYEQYF.